The source of this T cell receptor (beta chain) is a study of blood T cells in healthy people across ages. Only a few counts were recorded for this clonotype. About 10 milliliters of peripheral blood were drawn from each donor into EDTA-treated tubes. The ends were cut back, 5 bases at V and 4 bases at J, with 17 bases in the middle. Germline V gene data show CDR1 as SGHTA and CDR2 as FQGTGA. CDR3 length: 16 amino acids. Then a second PCR, running about 6 to 11 cycles, was carried out with a sample-barcoded 5' primer and a J-beta primer mix. A template-switch adaptor containing 12 random nucleotides labeled each cDNA molecule. MiXCR, applied by TCRdb to the 5' RACE reads, yields one record per CDR3 protein. In the table there are 600,000 to 800,000 distinct CDR3 sequences, approximately 21% of which are singletons.

The chain couples TRBV7-3 to TRBJ2-2, with TRBD2 as a possible D gene (5 bases). What was sequenced was blood. The clonotype originates from a man between 65 and 79 years old in good health. CDR3 sequence (DNA): TGTGCCAGCAGCCCCAACGGCGGGTGGAGCACCGGGGAGCTGTTTTTT. Translated, it gives CASSPNGGWSTGELFF.